One sample yielded the 27 T cell receptor beta chains listed below, sequenced in a study of radiation and T cells in renal cell carcinoma. The assay was immunoSEQ multiplex PCR, and TCRdb's table has in-frame clones only and misses some. The data contain about 86,000 clones, about 82% of them singletons. Stated time point: blood 4 weeks post-SBRT, at nephrectomy. As to treatment: 15 Gy SBRT to primary tumor, nephrectomy 4 weeks later. The sample consisted of blood, taken from a patient whose treatment included radiotherapy and nephrectomy. The receptors derive from a man over 45 with renal cell carcinoma.

This chain links TRBV5-4 with TRBJ1-6; 7 nucleotides match TRBD1. This CDR3 has 13 residues. V shed 4 bases and J 8 bases; nucleotides not matched to a gene: 3. Germline lookup yields CDR1 SGHNT and CDR2 YYREEE (reference sequence). CDR3 nucleotides: TGTGCCAGCAGCAGGGACAGCGATTCACCCCTCCACTTT. Protein: CASSRDSDSPLHF. Filled out from reference TRBV5-4 and TRBJ1-6, the complete variable domain reads ETGVTQSPTHLIKTRGQQVTLRCSSQSGHNTVSWYQQALGQGPQFIFQYYREEENGRGNFPPRFSGLQFPNYSSELNVNALELDDSALYLCASSRDSDSPLHFGNGTRLTVT.

The rearrangement joins TRBV7-8 to TRBJ2-7; TRBD1 aligns across 8 bases. This CDR3 comprises 15 residues. Unmatched junction bases numbered 13, after V lost 5 bases and J lost 7 bases. From germline, CDR1 is SGHVS and CDR2 FQNEAQ. The CDR3 region is CASSKGGRGLGEQYF. DNA of the CDR3: TGTGCCAGCAGCAAAGGGGGCAGGGGGCTGGGAGAGCAGTACTTC.

The genes are TRBV5-1 and TRBJ1-3; 7 bases are shared with TRBD1. Per the germline V gene, CDR1 is SGHRS and CDR2 is YFSETQ. CDR3 length: 15 amino acids. V lost 4 bases, J lost 4 bases, and 8 bases stayed unmatched. Here the CDR3 DNA reads TGCGCCAGCAGCCTAAGCCCGGACAGGGGAAACACCATATATTTT. Translated: CASSLSPDRGNTIYF.

This chain connects TRBV27 to TRBJ1-1; D possibly corresponds to TRBD1 (5 bases). V dropped 5 bases and J dropped 1 base, with 8 bases sitting between them. Per the germline V gene, CDR1 is MNHEY and CDR2 is SMNVEV (reference sequence). The CDR3 is made up of 13 amino acids. Here the CDR3 reads CASSDRPNTEAFF. CDR3 sequence (DNA): TGTGCCAGCAGTGACAGACCGAACACTGAAGCTTTCTTT.

The rearrangement links TRBV5-1 to TRBJ2-6; D is undetermined. Germline assignment: CDR1 SGHRS and CDR2 YFSETQ. This CDR3 region has 17 residues. V lost 0 bases and J 0 bases, leaving 10 bases between the germline ends. CDR3 nucleotides: TGCGCCAGCAGCTTGGTATTACAGAGCTCTGGGGCCAACGTCCTGACTTTC. This translates into CASSLVLQSSGANVLTF.

The genes are TRBV29-1 and TRBJ2-3, with a weak D call TRBD1 (5 bases). The V and J ends lost 4 bases and 4 bases respectively, with 12 bases between them. The CDR3 is 13 residues long. In germline, CDR1 is SQVTM, CDR2 ANQGSEA. CDR3 protein: CSVAAQGPDTQYF. In DNA, the CDR3 is TGCAGCGTTGCTGCTCAGGGCCCAGATACGCAGTATTTT.

The rearrangement links TRBV28 to TRBJ2-7, with D possibly called TRBD1 or TRBD2 (8 bases each). Trimming removed 3 bases at V and 3 bases at J, with 33 bases between. The CDR3 is 21 residues long. Germline values: CDR1 MDHEN, CDR2 SYDVKM. The CDR3 region is CASSFRAGGVGLAGKFYEQYF. In DNA form, the CDR3 reads TGTGCCAGCAGTTTTAGGGCAGGGGGCGTGGGGTTAGCGGGAAAATTCTACGAGCAGTACTTC.

This clone was seen only a few times. The genes are TRBV6-5 and TRBJ2-2; D ambiguous. Germline CDR1 reads MNHEY; CDR2 reads SVGAGI. The CDR3 is made up of 15 amino acids. The V end was cut by 0 bases, the J end by 1 base, with 6 bases between. DNA for the CDR3: TGTGCCAGCAGTTACTCCGCATGGAACACCGGGGAGCTGTTTTTT. Its protein is CASSYSAWNTGELFF.

This clone was counted once. The V and J genes are TRBV2 and TRBJ1-3; D gene uncertain. CDR1 and CDR2 (germline): SNHLY, FYNNEI. Trimming shortened V by 2 bases and J by 4 bases, and 12 bases separated the two germline ends. The CDR3 runs to 15 residues. CDR3 amino acids: CASSESPRQGNTIYF. CDR3 bases: TGTGCCAGCAGTGAATCCCCGAGGCAGGGAAACACCATATATTTT. The full variable domain, its missing parts supplied by reference TRBV2 and TRBJ1-3, is EPEVTQTPSHQVTQMGQEVILRCVPISNHLYFYWYRQILGQKVEFLVSFYNNEISEKSEIFDDQFSVERPDGSNFTLKIRSTKLEDSAMYFCASSESPRQGNTIYFGEGSWLTVV.

The chain combines TRBV11-2 with TRBJ2-7; D not certain. CDR1 is SGHAT, CDR2 FQNNGV, per germline. The CDR3 sequence is 14 residues long. V was cut by 0 bases and J by 7 bases, with 13 bases left in between. The CDR3 DNA reads as TGTGCCAGCAGCTTAGACGGCCCAACTGGGGAGCAGTACTTC. As protein: CASSLDGPTGEQYF. The full variable domain, in which reference TRBV11-2 and TRBJ2-7 provide the parts outside the CDR3, is EAGVAQSPRYKIIEKRQSVAFWCNPISGHATLYWYQQILGQGPKLLIQFQNNGVVDDSQLPKDRFSAERLKGVDSTLKIQPAKLEDSAVYLCASSLDGPTGEQYFGPGTRLTVT.

This sequence joins TRBV2 and TRBJ2-7; D might be TRBD1 (5 bases). V lost 5 bases to trimming and J lost 0 bases, with 8 bases between them. The CDR3 is made up of 13 amino acids. Germline-derived CDR1 and CDR2 are SNHLY and FYNNEI. The CDR3 DNA is TGTGCCAGCAGTCAGGGCGCCTCCTACGAGCAGTACTTC. Protein sequence: CASSQGASYEQYF.

J is TRBJ2-3 and V is TRBV9, with TRBD2 matching 7 bases. The CDR3 runs to 16 residues. Trimming removed 4 bases from V and 2 bases from J; junction bases left unmatched: 10. Germline lookup yields CDR1 SGDLS and CDR2 YYNGEE. CDR3 sequence: CASSPRAGTVTDTQYF. Here the CDR3 DNA reads TGTGCCAGCAGCCCCCGAGCGGGAACGGTCACAGATACGCAGTATTTT.

The rearrangement uses TRBV19 and TRBJ2-6; 7 nucleotides line up with TRBD1. The ends lost 5 bases at V and 2 bases at J; junction bases unmatched: 12. The CDR3 sequence is 18 residues long. Germline assignment: CDR1 LNHDA and CDR2 SQIVND (reference sequence). The CDR3 nucleotides are TGTGCCAGTAGTGTAAGACAGGGCGCCGATGCTGGGGCCAACGTCCTGACTTTC. Its protein is CASSVRQGADAGANVLTF.

This clone was found a few times. This chain uses TRBV11-1 with TRBJ2-3; 9 bases fit TRBD2. The CDR3 is made up of 13 amino acids. The ends lost 8 bases at V and 2 bases at J; junction bases unmatched: 2. From germline, CDR1 is SGHAT and CDR2 FQDESV (reference sequence). The CDR3 loop is CASAGGYTDTQYF. For the CDR3, the DNA is TGTGCCAGCGCGGGAGGGTACACAGATACGCAGTATTTT.

The V gene is TRBV9, the J gene TRBJ2-1; unclear D gene. Germline CDR1 and CDR2: SGDLS and YYNGEE. The CDR3 has 14 residues. V lost 1 base, J lost 7 bases, and 12 bases lay in between. CDR3 sequence (DNA): TGTGCCAGCAGCGTATTCCCTGGTGAGAATGAGCAGTTCTTC. Protein: CASSVFPGENEQFF.

This chain links TRBV5-4 with TRBJ2-2, with 8 bases that match TRBD2. Losses at the gene ends were 4 bases for V and 5 bases for J; bases not matched to a gene: 10. CDR1 SGHNT and CDR2 YYREEE come from the germline V gene (reference sequence). The CDR3 contains 16 residues. In DNA form, the CDR3 reads TGTGCCAGCAGCGCCGGGACTAGTAAGCAAACCGGGGAGCTGTTTTTT. Protein: CASSAGTSKQTGELFF.

The rearrangement joins TRBV9 to TRBJ1-1, with D perhaps matching TRBD1 (6 bases). The CDR3 is 12 amino acids. Trimming shortened V by 3 bases and J by 10 bases, and 13 bases separated the two germline ends. Looked up from germline, CDR1 is SGDLS and CDR2 is YYNGEE. The CDR3 region has the DNA TGTGCCAGCAGCGCTGGGACATCAGGAGCTTTCTTT. Protein product: CASSAGTSGAFF.

The rearrangement uses TRBV5-1 and TRBJ2-2; possible D gene TRBD1, 5 bases. Looked up from germline, CDR1 is SGHRS and CDR2 is YFSETQ. V lost 5 bases, J lost 5 bases, and 13 bases lay in between. The CDR3 sequence is 14 residues long. This CDR3 is CASRPRTTTGELFF. DNA for the CDR3: TGCGCCAGCAGGCCGAGGACAACAACCGGGGAGCTGTTTTTT. Based on the CDR3 plus reference TRBV5-1 and TRBJ2-2, the full variable domain is KAGVTQTPRYLIKTRGQQVTLSCSPISGHRSVSWYQQTPGQGLQFLFEYFSETQRNKGNFPGRFSGRQFSNSRSEMNVSTLELGDSALYLCASRPRTTTGELFFGEGSRLTVL.

This chain links TRBV5-5 with TRBJ1-5; D call uncertain. Germline V lookup: CDR1 SGHKS, CDR2 YYEKEE (reference sequence). Trimming stripped 0 bases from V and 4 bases from J, with 8 bases between. The CDR3 sequence is 14 residues long. CDR3 loop: CASSLALLNQPQHF. DNA of the CDR3: TGTGCCAGCAGCTTGGCCCTTTTAAATCAGCCCCAGCATTTT.

The genes are TRBV9 and TRBJ1-1; no clear D. The CDR3 covers 16 residues. Trimming took 4 bases from V and 12 from J, leaving 28 bases between them. Germline assignment: CDR1 SGDLS and CDR2 YYNGEE. CDR3 bases: TGTGCCAGCAGCCCGCAGAGGCAGGAATACCCCTCGTCGACTTTCTTT. As protein: CASSPQRQEYPSSTFF.

The chain joins TRBV6-1 to TRBJ2-1, with 11 positions matching TRBD2. The CDR3 spans 19 residues. Losses at the gene ends were 2 bases for V and 2 bases for J; bases not matched to a gene: 11. Per germline, CDR1 MNHNS and CDR2 SASEGT. In nucleotides, the CDR3 is TGTGCCAGCAGTGAAACTATTCCGGGACTAGCGGCAGCCTACAATGAGCAGTTCTTC. It codes for CASSETIPGLAAAYNEQFF.

This CDR3 reads CASSFPASPLHF. The CDR3 coding sequence is TGTGCCAGCAGCTTCCCGGCTTCACCCCTCCACTTT. The chain couples TRBV5-5 to TRBJ1-6; D is unclear. V was cut by 2 bases and J by 9 bases, with 6 bases left in between. Germline V gene sequence: CDR1 SGHKS, CDR2 YYEKEE (reference sequence). CDR3 length equals 12 residues.

The table lists this clone with a count of one. The chain recombines TRBV27 with TRBJ1-2; D is possibly TRBD1 (5 bases). V was trimmed by 10 bases and J by 3 bases, leaving 18 bases between them. The CDR3 has 14 amino acids. Germline CDR1 MNHEY, CDR2 SMNVEV (reference sequence). CDR3 nucleotides: TGTGCCACCGCGGCGCGGCGGGACTACTATGGCTACACCTTC. It specifies CATAARRDYYGYTF.

The CDR3 coding sequence is TGTGCCAGCAGTGGCATCCGGGGGACAGACACAGATACGCAGTATTTT. Translating it yields CASSGIRGTDTDTQYF. This chain connects TRBV6-1 to TRBJ2-3; possible D gene TRBD1, 7 bases. The V gene's germline CDR1 is MNHNS and CDR2 SASEGT. CDR3 length equals 16 residues. Trimming left V 4 bases short and J 2 bases short, with 16 bases between.

The chain is built from TRBV5-1 and TRBJ2-1; D possibly corresponds to TRBD2 (6 bases). The CDR3 covers 15 residues. V lost 1 base and J lost 3, with 11 bases in between. CDR1 is SGHRS and CDR2 is YFSETQ in the germline V gene. The chain's CDR3 is CASSLRGEDYNEQFF. The DNA for the CDR3 is TGCGCCAGCAGCTTGAGAGGGGAGGACTACAATGAGCAGTTCTTC.

The V call is TRBV9, the J call TRBJ1-2, with 8 nucleotides matching TRBD1. V gave up 4 bases and J gave up 7 bases; unmatched junction bases: 15. CDR1 is SGDLS and CDR2 is YYNGEE in the germline V gene. The CDR3 runs to 16 residues. The CDR3 loop reads CASSPAEGNRGTGYTF. The CDR3 coding sequence is TGTGCCAGCAGCCCAGCCGAGGGAAACAGGGGGACTGGCTACACCTTC.

This clone was seen a handful of times. The chain carries TRBV7-9 and TRBJ2-2, with TRBD1 matching 7 bases. The CDR3 is 15 residues long. Germline CDR1 reads SEHNR; CDR2 reads FQNEAQ (reference sequence). The ends lost 7 bases at V and 1 base at J; junction bases unmatched: 6. In DNA form, the CDR3 reads TGTGCCAGCACCTTGACAGGGAGGAACACCGGGGAGCTGTTTTTT. As protein: CASTLTGRNTGELFF.